One sample yielded the 28 T cell receptor beta chains listed below, sequenced in a study of blood T cell repertoires in COVID-19. Assay: immunoSEQ multiplex PCR; the TCRdb copy retains only in-frame clones and omits some. The data contain about 170,000 clones, 83% of them singletons. The sequencing input was peripheral blood. The receptors originated from a woman of 80 years or more with acute or convalescent COVID-19.

This chain links TRBV28 with TRBJ2-2; D may be TRBD2 (5 bases). V was clipped by 6 bases and J by 7 bases, with 6 bases between them. Germline lookup yields CDR1 MDHEN and CDR2 SYDVKM. CDR3 length: 11 residues. CDR3 coding DNA: TGTGCCAGCAGAAGCGGCGGGGAGCTGTTTTTT. Translated: CASRSGGELFF.

The chain uses TRBV19 and TRBJ1-3; D is unresolved. Looked up from germline, CDR1 is LNHDA and CDR2 is SQIVND (reference sequence). Deletions cut 0 bases from V and 0 bases from J, with 15 bases between. The CDR3 length is 18 residues. CDR3 in DNA: TGTGCCAGTAGTATAGATCATGGTGGCCTCCTCTCTGGAAACACCATATATTTT. Translating it yields CASSIDHGGLLSGNTIYF. Together with reference TRBV19 and TRBJ1-3, the CDR3 gives the full variable domain: DGGITQSPKYLFRKEGQNVTLSCEQNLNHDAMYWYRQDPGQGLRLIYYSQIVNDFQKGDIAEGYSVSREKKESFPLTVTSAQKNPTAFYLCASSIDHGGLLSGNTIYFGEGSWLTVV.

The chain joins TRBV29-1 to TRBJ2-7, with 11 bases fitting TRBD2. Germline assignment: CDR1 SQVTM and CDR2 ANQGSEA. The V gene end was trimmed by 3 bases and the J gene end by 0 bases; junction bases not matched to a gene: 4. The CDR3 extends over 15 amino acids. CDR3 in amino acids: CSVDSGTSGSYEQYF. The CDR3 nucleotides read TGCAGCGTTGACAGCGGGACTAGCGGCTCCTACGAGCAGTACTTC.

The chain combines TRBV5-1 with TRBJ1-1; 7 bases fit TRBD1. In germline, CDR1 is SGHRS, CDR2 YFSETQ. This CDR3 has 11 amino acids. J gave up 11 bases and V 4 bases, and 5 bases lay outside the gene matches. CDR3 sequence (DNA): TGCGCCAGCAGCAACAGGGGCGACGCTTTCTTT. Protein: CASSNRGDAFF.

The gene calls are TRBV4-2 and TRBJ2-3, with D unresolved. The CDR3 sequence is 13 residues long. V gave up 4 bases and J gave up 5 bases, with 10 bases separating them. Germline assignment: CDR1 LGHNA and CDR2 YNFKEQ. The CDR3 nucleotides are TGTGCCAGCAGCCTTGAACTGCGAGATACGCAGTATTTT. Residues: CASSLELRDTQYF.

The genes are TRBV30 and TRBJ2-7; D unresolved. The CDR3 covers 13 residues. Germline CDR1 is GTSNPN and CDR2 is SVGIG (reference sequence). V was clipped by 0 bases and J by 2 bases, with 8 bases between them. The CDR3 loop reads CAWSVRGAYEQYF. The CDR3, as DNA: TGTGCCTGGAGTGTCCGAGGAGCCTACGAGCAGTACTTC.

This clone was counted between two and nine times. The chain uses TRBV5-1 and TRBJ2-2; D gene unclear. Germline lookup yields CDR1 SGHRS and CDR2 YFSETQ. The CDR3 has 13 amino acids. The V and J ends lost 4 bases and 5 bases respectively, with 9 bases between them. CDR3 sequence (DNA): TGCGCCAGCAGCACGAGTGTAACCGGGGAGCTGTTTTTT. This sequence encodes CASSTSVTGELFF.

This chain uses TRBV19 with TRBJ2-7, with 11 positions matching TRBD1. The CDR3 spans 15 residues. After removal of 3 bases from V and 6 bases from J, the junction contained 7 bases not matched to a gene. The germline CDR1 and CDR2 sequences are LNHDA and SQIVND (reference sequence). The CDR3 sequence is CASSIGTGGISEQYF. The CDR3 DNA reads as TGTGCCAGTAGTATCGGGACAGGGGGTATAAGCGAGCAGTACTTC.

The chain links TRBV29-1 to TRBJ2-3; possibly TRBD2 for D (5 bases). Germline CDR1 is SQVTM and CDR2 is ANQGSEA. Trimming removed 8 bases at V and 3 bases at J, with 12 bases between. This CDR3 comprises 12 residues. CDR3 coding DNA: TGCAGCACAGCCCGGGGTACAGATACGCAGTATTTT. It encodes CSTARGTDTQYF.

The chain carries TRBV5-5 and TRBJ2-3, with TRBD2 matching over 7 bases. The CDR3 extends over 17 amino acids. V trimming: 7 bases; J trimming: 3 bases; junction bases outside the gene matches: 17. CDR1 and CDR2 (germline): SGHKS, YYEKEE (reference sequence). The CDR3 is CASGERSGGLRTDTQYF. The CDR3 nucleotides are TGTGCCAGCGGGGAGCGTTCGGGGGGATTAAGGACAGATACGCAGTATTTT.

V usage is TRBV7-2 and J usage is TRBJ1-1, with TRBD1 matching 7 bases. This CDR3 comprises 14 residues. V shed 1 base, J shed 7 bases, and the junction held 6 bases outside the gene matches. Germline-derived CDR1 and CDR2 are SGHTA and FQGNSA. The CDR3 sequence is CASSLELQGSEAFF. As DNA, the CDR3 is TGTGCCAGCAGCTTAGAATTACAGGGGAGTGAAGCTTTCTTT.

J is TRBJ1-2 and V is TRBV19; TRBD1 matches 9 bases. Germline V gene lookup returns CDR1 LNHDA and CDR2 SQIVND (reference sequence). The CDR3 contains 15 residues. With 9 bases clipped from V and 6 bases from J, the junction kept 14 bases outside the gene matches. As DNA, the CDR3 is TGTGCCAGCCAAGCCGGGACAGGGTATGGCGATGGCTACACCTTC. Its protein is CASQAGTGYGDGYTF.

J is TRBJ1-4 and V is TRBV12-3 or TRBV12-4, with D unresolved. V dropped 5 bases and J dropped 7 bases, with 11 bases sitting between them. CDR3 length: 13 residues. The CDR3 loop reads CASSQVLGEKLFF. The CDR3 region has the DNA TGTGCCAGCAGTCAGGTGTTGGGTGAAAAACTGTTTTTT.

V and J are TRBV5-4 and TRBJ2-5; 9 nucleotides match TRBD1. The CDR3 runs to 14 residues. Looked up from germline, CDR1 is SGHNT and CDR2 is YYREEE (reference sequence). V lost 5 bases to trimming and J lost 5 bases; unmatched junction nucleotides: 7. The CDR3 protein is CASSDRGSWETQYF. In DNA form, the CDR3 reads TGTGCCAGCAGTGACAGGGGGTCTTGGGAGACCCAGTACTTC. The full variable domain, rest sourced from reference TRBV5-4 and TRBJ2-5, is ETGVTQSPTHLIKTRGQQVTLRCSSQSGHNTVSWYQQALGQGPQFIFQYYREEENGRGNFPPRFSGLQFPNYSSELNVNALELDDSALYLCASSDRGSWETQYFGPGTRLLVL.

This chain connects TRBV5-1 to TRBJ2-7, with a tentative D call TRBD1 (6 bases). CDR3 length: 17 amino acids. Germline values: CDR1 SGHRS, CDR2 YFSETQ. The V gene lost 1 base and the J gene lost 4 bases, with 21 bases spanning the gap. CDR3 amino acids: CASSLTFTGRGLYEQYF. CDR3 coding DNA: TGCGCCAGCAGCTTGACCTTCACAGGGAGAGGGTTGTACGAGCAGTACTTC.

J is TRBJ2-7 and V is TRBV5-6, with D maybe TRBD2 (6 bases). Germline V gene sequence: CDR1 SGHDT, CDR2 YYEEEE. V dropped 2 bases and J dropped 7 bases, with 16 bases sitting between them. This CDR3 spans 14 amino acids. The CDR3 sequence: CASSLAGPRGEQYF. The CDR3 nucleotides are TGTGCCAGCAGCTTAGCCGGCCCCCGGGGGGAGCAGTACTTC.

The chain combines TRBV7-2 with TRBJ1-3, with 8 bases matching TRBD1. The germline V gene has CDR1 SGHTA and CDR2 FQGNSA. With 5 bases clipped from V and 4 bases from J, the junction kept 10 bases outside the gene matches. The CDR3 has 16 amino acids. The CDR3 spells CASSGRTGLGGNTIYF. The CDR3 DNA reads as TGTGCCAGCAGCGGGAGGACAGGGTTGGGCGGAAACACCATATATTTT.

The V call is TRBV19, the J call TRBJ1-5; D might be TRBD1 (6 bases). This CDR3 contains 15 residues. With 2 bases removed from V and 6 bases from J, the gap between germline ends came to 14 bases. Germline-derived CDR1 and CDR2 are LNHDA and SQIVND (reference sequence). The CDR3, as DNA: TGTGCCAGTAGTATATATCAGGGGACCGGTCAGCCCCAGCATTTT. Translating it yields CASSIYQGTGQPQHF.

V is TRBV14 and J is TRBJ1-1; D possibly corresponds to TRBD1 (6 bases). The germline CDR1 and CDR2 sequences are SGHDN and FVKESK. V dropped 1 base and J dropped 0 bases, with 15 bases sitting between them. The CDR3 spans 17 residues. The CDR3 nucleotides are TGTGCCAGCAGCCAAGCCGCGGCGACAGGCGTGAACACTGAAGCTTTCTTT. The encoded protein is CASSQAAATGVNTEAFF.

The genes are TRBV12-3 or TRBV12-4 and TRBJ2-2; the D gene is possibly TRBD1 (5 bases). Trimming removed 6 bases from V and 4 bases from J, with 9 bases in between. The CDR3 loop spans 13 amino acids. CDR3 region: CASRWTTTGELFF. DNA of the CDR3: TGTGCCAGCAGGTGGACAACCACCGGGGAGCTGTTTTTT.

This chain connects TRBV5-5 to TRBJ2-5; D is uncertain. Trimming pared 2 bases from V and 2 bases from J, leaving 7 bases between. There are 13 residues in the CDR3. Germline CDR1 and CDR2: SGHKS and YYEKEE (reference sequence). The CDR3 is CASSFNRQETQYF. The DNA of the CDR3 is TGTGCCAGCAGCTTTAACAGACAAGAGACCCAGTACTTC.

As regards this clone: Different DNA sequences within this sample yield the same CDR3. V and J are TRBV24-1 and TRBJ2-1, with a weak D call TRBD2 (6 bases). Germline lookup yields CDR1 KGHDR and CDR2 SFDVKD. This CDR3 spans 15 amino acids. The ends were cut back, 3 bases at V and 6 bases at J, with 14 bases in the middle. The CDR3 coding sequence is TGTGCCACCAGTGATGGGACTGGCGTCGGCAATGAGCAGTTCTTC. Its translation is CATSDGTGVGNEQFF.

This clone was counted once. V and J are TRBV20-1 and TRBJ1-2; a weak D match, TRBD1 (6 bases). V lost 8 bases and J 2 bases, leaving 9 bases between the germline ends. Germline assignment: CDR1 DFQATT and CDR2 SNEGSKA (reference sequence). This CDR3 comprises 11 residues. The CDR3 sequence is CSTTGNYGYTF. DNA of the CDR3: TGCAGTACTACAGGGAACTATGGCTACACCTTC.

In its sample, this clone was seen once. V gene TRBV7-3 combines with J gene TRBJ2-3; 13 bases are shared with TRBD2. There are 15 residues in the CDR3. J gave up 4 bases and V 5 bases, and 3 bases lay outside the gene matches. Looked up from germline, CDR1 is SGHTA and CDR2 is FQGTGA. CDR3 protein: CASSGGTSGADTQYF. In nucleotides, the CDR3 is TGTGCCAGCAGCGGTGGGACTAGCGGGGCAGATACGCAGTATTTT.

V usage is TRBV29-1 and J usage is TRBJ2-7; D is perhaps TRBD1 (5 bases). There are 11 residues in the CDR3. V was pared by 7 bases and J by 4 bases, with 11 bases between. Germline V CDR1 and CDR2: SQVTM, ANQGSEA. The CDR3, as DNA: TGCAGCGGAATAGGGGATTACGAGCAGTACTTC. Its translation is CSGIGDYEQYF.

The rearrangement uses TRBV2 and TRBJ2-5, with 11 bases that match TRBD2. This CDR3 spans 15 amino acids. The germline gives CDR1 SNHLY, CDR2 FYNNEI. V lost 4 bases and J lost 4; bases outside the gene matches: 5. In DNA form, the CDR3 reads TGTGCCAGCAGTGGACGTCTAGCGGGGGGAGAGACCCAGTACTTC. It encodes CASSGRLAGGETQYF.

This clone occurred a few times. V gene TRBV6-5 combines with J gene TRBJ1-5, with D maybe TRBD1 (5 bases). The V gene's germline CDR1 is MNHEY and CDR2 SVGAGI. The CDR3 contains 14 residues. The V gene lost 7 bases and the J gene lost 4 bases, with 14 bases spanning the gap. CDR3 DNA: TGTGCCAGCATATCAGCGACAGCTAATCAGCCCCAGCATTTT. This encodes CASISATANQPQHF.

This clone appeared a few times. This chain connects TRBV30 to TRBJ1-3; D may be TRBD1 (6 bases). CDR1 is GTSNPN, CDR2 SVGIG, per germline (reference sequence). V dropped 8 bases and J dropped 0 bases, with 14 bases sitting between them. The CDR3 is 14 amino acids. As DNA, the CDR3 is TGTGCCGGAGACAGGCCTAGCTCTGGAAACACCATATATTTT. Its translation: CAGDRPSSGNTIYF.